The entry below describes one TCR beta chain. This specimen belongs to a study of blood T cell repertoires in COVID-19. Data came from immunoSEQ multiplex PCR; TCRdb stores just in-frame clones and leaves some out. The sample consists of about 55,000 clones, about 93% of them appearing once. Per the germline V gene, CDR1 is SQVTM and CDR2 is ANQGSEA. This CDR3 region has 12 residues. Unmatched junction bases numbered 11, after V lost 7 bases and J lost 10 bases. Material for sequencing was peripheral blood. The chain has TRBV29-1 and TRBJ1-2; 8 bases are a match to TRBD1. This clonotype originated in a human donor with active COVID-19. The donor label of this sample is uncertain. CDR3 nucleotide sequence: TGCAGCGCCTCAGACAGGGGTGAAGACTACACCTTC. It specifies CSASDRGEDYTF. The variable domain in full, completed from reference TRBV29-1 and TRBJ1-2, reads SAVISQKPSRDICQRGTSLTIQCQVDSQVTMMFWYRQQPGQSLTLIATANQGSEATYESGFVIDKFPISRPNLTFSTLTVSNMSPEDSSIYLCSASDRGEDYTFGSGTRLTVV.